Listed here are 32 T cell receptor beta chains from one sample, sequenced in a study of blood T cell repertoires in COVID-19. Generated by immunoSEQ multiplex PCR, the TCRdb table keeps only in-frame clones and is missing some. The sample consists of more than 80,000 clones, 75% to 90% of them appearing once. Sequenced input: peripheral blood. Source of these receptors: a man older than 75 with acute or convalescent COVID-19.

This chain joins TRBV19 and TRBJ2-3, with 8 bases aligning to TRBD2. CDR3 size: 18 residues. J lost 0 bases, V lost 3 bases, and 11 bases had no gene match. In germline, CDR1 is LNHDA, CDR2 SQIVND (reference sequence). The CDR3 DNA reads TGTGCCAGTAGTATGACCGCTCCGGGACTAGTGAGCACAGATACGCAGTATTTT. It encodes CASSMTAPGLVSTDTQYF.

The genes are TRBV7-2 and TRBJ2-4; perhaps TRBD2 as D (6 bases). The CDR3 is 15 residues long. Trimming removed 1 base at V and 9 bases at J, with 16 bases between. Looked up from germline, CDR1 is SGHTA and CDR2 is FQGNSA. This CDR3 reads CASSLDGAGPSIQYF. The DNA for the CDR3 is TGTGCCAGCAGCTTAGATGGGGCGGGGCCCAGCATTCAGTACTTC.

This sequence joins TRBV11-3 and TRBJ2-3; D is perhaps TRBD2 (5 bases). The ends were cut back, 8 bases at V and 2 bases at J, with 14 bases in the middle. This CDR3 is built from 14 residues. Looked up from germline, CDR1 is SGHNT and CDR2 is YENEEA. CDR3 sequence: CASAPPGDTDTQYF. CDR3 nucleotide sequence: TGTGCCAGCGCCCCCCCCGGGGACACAGATACGCAGTATTTT.

This sequence joins TRBV10-2 and TRBJ2-2; 13 bases are a match to TRBD2. CDR1 and CDR2 (germline): WSHSY, SAAADI. The ends lost 7 bases at V and 6 bases at J; junction bases unmatched: 8. The CDR3 covers 16 residues. The CDR3 here is CASKTGLAGVPGELFF. Written as DNA, the CDR3 is TGCGCCAGCAAGACTGGACTAGCGGGAGTCCCCGGGGAGCTGTTTTTT.

The chain links TRBV11-2 to TRBJ1-5; possible D gene TRBD1, 6 bases. CDR3 length: 15 amino acids. V lost 1 base and J 7 bases, leaving 14 bases between the germline ends. Germline assignment: CDR1 SGHAT and CDR2 FQNNGV. CDR3: CASSLGGGAEQPQHF. As DNA, the CDR3 is TGTGCCAGCAGCTTAGGTGGGGGGGCGGAACAGCCCCAGCATTTT.

The rearrangement joins TRBV19 to TRBJ1-1; 9 nucleotides agree with TRBD1. Germline values: CDR1 LNHDA, CDR2 SQIVND (reference sequence). The CDR3 is 13 amino acids. V lost 8 bases, J lost 3 bases, and 4 bases stayed unmatched. The CDR3 sequence: CASARDRDTEAFF. In DNA, the CDR3 is TGTGCCAGTGCCCGGGACAGGGACACTGAAGCTTTCTTT.

This chain connects TRBV3-1 (or the pseudogene TRBV3-2) to TRBJ1-3; D call uncertain. The ends were cut back, 1 base at V and 0 bases at J, with 10 bases in the middle. From germline, CDR1 is LGHDT and CDR2 YNNKEL (reference sequence). The CDR3 extends over 16 amino acids. The CDR3 coding sequence is TGTGCCAGCAGCCAAGCTCCAGGTTTCTCTGGAAACACCATATATTTT. It encodes CASSQAPGFSGNTIYF.

The chain uses TRBV7-3 and TRBJ2-2; D is unresolved. Germline V gene data show CDR1 as SGHTA and CDR2 as FQGTGA. Trimming took 5 bases from V and 1 from J, leaving 11 bases between them. The CDR3 runs 15 residues. CDR3 nucleotide sequence: TGTGCCAGCAGCGTCTTTGGCGGGAACACCGGGGAGCTGTTTTTT. Translation gives CASSVFGGNTGELFF.

V usage is TRBV3-1 (or the pseudogene TRBV3-2) and J usage is TRBJ2-1; 8 nucleotides match TRBD2. CDR1 is LGHDT, CDR2 YNNKEL, per germline (reference sequence). V shed 4 bases and J 0 bases; nucleotides not matched to a gene: 2. The CDR3 loop spans 15 amino acids. DNA for the CDR3: TGTGCCAGCAGCCCGGGGGGGGTCTCCTACAATGAGCAGTTCTTC. Translation: CASSPGGVSYNEQFF.

V usage is TRBV19 and J usage is TRBJ2-7; D may be TRBD2 (7 bases). Germline CDR1 reads LNHDA; CDR2 reads SQIVND (reference sequence). V lost 6 bases and J lost 7, with 13 bases in between. The CDR3 is 12 residues long. The CDR3 is CASRSGEGEQYF. CDR3 in DNA: TGTGCCAGTAGGTCAGGGGAGGGTGAGCAGTACTTC.

The J gene is TRBJ2-1, the V gene TRBV10-2; 12 nucleotides match TRBD2. The CDR3 loop spans 15 amino acids. The J segment lost 4 bases and the V segment lost 3 bases, leaving 1 base of the junction unmatched. Germline values: CDR1 WSHSY, CDR2 SAAADI. In DNA, the CDR3 is TGCGCCAGCAGTGATGGACTAGCGGGATACAATGAGCAGTTCTTC. This codes for CASSDGLAGYNEQFF.

V gene TRBV4-2 combines with J gene TRBJ2-2; tentatively, D is TRBD2 (5 bases). This CDR3 is 16 amino acids long. V was clipped by 1 base and J by 0 bases, with 9 bases between them. Germline V gives CDR1 LGHNA, CDR2 YNFKEQ. CDR3 coding DNA: TGTGCCAGCAGCCAAGCCGGGATTGCGAACACCGGGGAGCTGTTTTTT. This translates into CASSQAGIANTGELFF.

This chain links TRBV7-2 with TRBJ2-3, with TRBD2 matching 14 bases. The CDR3 extends over 16 amino acids. Germline lookup yields CDR1 SGHTA and CDR2 FQGNSA. V was pared by 5 bases and J by 4 bases, with 5 bases of the junction left unmatched. CDR3 sequence reads: CASSPGTSGSADTQYF. In DNA, the CDR3 is TGTGCCAGCAGCCCCGGGACTAGCGGGAGTGCAGATACGCAGTATTTT.

The chain is built from TRBV6-6 and TRBJ2-7; D could derive from TRBD1 or TRBD2 (5 bases each). Germline V gene lookup returns CDR1 MNHNY and CDR2 SVGAGI (reference sequence). This CDR3 is built from 13 residues. V lost 10 bases to trimming and J lost 2 bases, with 15 bases between them. In nucleotides, the CDR3 is TGTGCCATCACTCGGGGCCCAACCTACGAGCAGTACTTC. This encodes CAITRGPTYEQYF.

The chain joins TRBV20-1 to TRBJ2-3, with no clear D. The germline CDR1 and CDR2 sequences are DFQATT and SNEGSKA (reference sequence). Trimming pared 3 bases from V and 3 bases from J, leaving 16 bases between. The length of the CDR3 is 15 residues. The CDR3, as DNA: TGCAGTGCTAGTTCACTACCGGAGAAGACAGATACGCAGTATTTT. It yields the protein CSASSLPEKTDTQYF.

The CDR3 sequence: CSGLLGGGNIQYF. In DNA, the CDR3 is TGCAGCGGACTCTTGGGGGGAGGGAACATTCAGTACTTC. The gene calls are TRBV29-1 and TRBJ2-4; 7 bases are a match to TRBD2. The CDR3 extends over 13 amino acids. Germline trimming cut 7 bases from V and 7 bases from J; bases unmatched to any gene: 10. The V gene's germline CDR1 is SQVTM and CDR2 ANQGSEA.

The chain joins TRBV20-1 to TRBJ2-7, with TRBD2 matching 8 bases. The CDR3 has 15 residues. Germline V CDR1 and CDR2: DFQATT, SNEGSKA (reference sequence). The V segment lost 3 bases and the J segment 3 bases; nucleotides outside the gene matches: 10. This CDR3 is CSASFRDRGGYEQYF. The DNA for the CDR3 is TGCAGTGCTAGTTTCCGGGACCGGGGGGGCTACGAGCAGTACTTC.

The V call is TRBV7-9, the J call TRBJ2-1, with 9 nucleotides matching TRBD2. The CDR3 is 15 amino acids. V lost 3 bases to trimming and J lost 7 bases; unmatched junction nucleotides: 7. Germline V gene lookup returns CDR1 SEHNR and CDR2 FQNEAQ (reference sequence). CDR3 DNA sequence: TGTGCCAGCAGCTTCCCAGCGGGAGGCGGGAATGAGCAGTTCTTC. Amino acid sequence: CASSFPAGGGNEQFF.

This clone was detected only a few times. The J gene is TRBJ2-2, the V gene TRBV7-2; 12 positions match TRBD2. Germline trimming cut 3 bases from V and 5 bases from J; bases unmatched to any gene: 7. The CDR3 has 17 residues. Looked up from germline, CDR1 is SGHTA and CDR2 is FQGNSA. The CDR3 sequence: CASSFATSGRRTGELFF. CDR3 DNA: TGTGCCAGCAGCTTTGCGACTAGCGGGAGAAGAACCGGGGAGCTGTTTTTT.

The gene calls are TRBV11-2 and TRBJ2-2, with no clear D. This CDR3 is 15 amino acids long. Trimming left V 0 bases short and J 7 bases short, with 12 bases between. CDR1 and CDR2 (germline): SGHAT, FQNNGV. The CDR3 spells CASSLEWQVVGELFF. In DNA form, the CDR3 reads TGTGCCAGCAGCTTAGAGTGGCAGGTGGTCGGGGAGCTGTTTTTT.

V is TRBV10-3 and J is TRBJ2-1; D is undetermined. This CDR3 has 15 residues. V was trimmed by 4 bases and J by 5 bases, leaving 15 bases between them. Germline assignment: CDR1 ENHRY and CDR2 SYGVKD. CDR3: CAISVLNLTDNEQFF. The CDR3 DNA is TGTGCCATCAGTGTGCTCAATTTAACGGACAATGAGCAGTTCTTC.

The chain joins TRBV7-9 to TRBJ1-1; D not certain. The CDR3 runs to 15 residues. Germline V gene lookup returns CDR1 SEHNR and CDR2 FQNEAQ (reference sequence). With 1 base removed from V and 4 bases from J, the gap between germline ends came to 13 bases. Written as DNA, the CDR3 is TGTGCCAGCAGCTTAGGGGGAGGTAGGACCACTGAAGCTTTCTTT. Its protein is CASSLGGGRTTEAFF.

The rearrangement links TRBV7-9 to TRBJ2-5; TRBD2 matches 9 bases. In germline, CDR1 is SEHNR, CDR2 FQNEAQ (reference sequence). The V gene end was trimmed by 3 bases and the J gene end by 5 bases; junction bases not matched to a gene: 10. This CDR3 is built from 16 residues. The CDR3 sequence: CASSLGGRDVWETQYF. In DNA form, the CDR3 reads TGTGCCAGCAGCTTGGGCGGGAGGGATGTCTGGGAGACCCAGTACTTC.

The J gene is TRBJ1-2, the V gene TRBV24-1; no clear D gene. Trimming took 3 bases from V and 3 from J, leaving 16 bases between them. Germline V lookup: CDR1 KGHDR, CDR2 SFDVKD. The CDR3 length is 16 residues. In DNA, the CDR3 is TGTGCCACCAGTGATCCCCGGGAGGATGGGTACTATGGCTACACCTTC. This gives the protein CATSDPREDGYYGYTF.

The V gene is TRBV5-1, the J gene TRBJ2-7, with 8 bases fitting TRBD2. This CDR3 has 15 residues. Trimming at V came to 1 base and at J to 3 bases, leaving 6 bases not matched to a gene. Germline CDR1 reads SGHRS; CDR2 reads YFSETQ. CDR3 region: CASSLTGLGIYEQYF. The CDR3, as DNA: TGCGCCAGCAGCTTGACGGGACTAGGAATCTACGAGCAGTACTTC.

The chain carries TRBV19 and TRBJ1-1, with a tentative D call TRBD1 (5 bases). The CDR3 consists of 13 residues. The V gene lost 7 bases and the J gene lost 6 bases, with 15 bases spanning the gap. In germline, CDR1 is LNHDA, CDR2 SQIVND (reference sequence). DNA of the CDR3: TGTGCCAGTAATTCCGTCCAAGGGGCTGAAGCTTTCTTT. Protein sequence: CASNSVQGAEAFF.

J is TRBJ1-2 and V is TRBV4-3; a weak D match, TRBD1 (6 bases). V was cut by 3 bases and J by 7 bases, with 12 bases left in between. The CDR3 has 13 amino acids. CDR1 and CDR2 from the germline V gene are LGHNA and YSLEER. CDR3 bases: TGCGCCAGCAGCCACGGGGCAGGGGTTGGCTACACCTTC. This encodes CASSHGAGVGYTF.

This chain links TRBV28 with TRBJ2-7, with D hard to call. Per the germline V gene, CDR1 is MDHEN and CDR2 is SYDVKM. V lost 7 bases and J 0 bases, leaving 13 bases between the germline ends. This CDR3 contains 14 residues. The chain's CDR3 is CASNKALGSYEQYF. CDR3 DNA sequence: TGTGCCAGCAACAAGGCCCTAGGCTCCTACGAGCAGTACTTC.

The V gene is TRBV9, the J gene TRBJ2-1; 7 nucleotides align to TRBD2. Looked up from germline, CDR1 is SGDLS and CDR2 is YYNGEE. The CDR3 is made up of 15 amino acids. Trimming took 1 base from V and 5 from J; bases not matched to a gene: 6. DNA for the CDR3: TGTGCCAGCAGCGTAAGCGCGGGAGACCACAATGAGCAGTTCTTC. Translated: CASSVSAGDHNEQFF.

Only one count was recorded for this clone. The J gene is TRBJ1-2, the V gene TRBV11-2; 9 bases map to TRBD1. Trimming removed 2 bases from V and 2 bases from J; junction bases left unmatched: 3. The CDR3 length is 15 residues. Germline CDR1 SGHAT, CDR2 FQNNGV. Here the CDR3 reads CASSLTGQGNYGYTF. The CDR3, as DNA: TGTGCCAGCAGCTTAACTGGACAGGGGAACTATGGCTACACCTTC.

The chain carries TRBV6-5 and TRBJ2-2, with D tentatively TRBD1 (5 bases). V was clipped by 7 bases and J by 2 bases, with 11 bases between them. This CDR3 has 14 residues. CDR1 is MNHEY and CDR2 is SVGAGI in the germline V gene. In nucleotides, the CDR3 is TGTGCCAGCACCAGGGAACCAAACACCGGGGAGCTGTTTTTT. Translating it yields CASTREPNTGELFF.

The chain's CDR3 is CASSSRGRGDYEQYF. CDR3 in DNA: TGTGCCAGCAGTTCGAGGGGGCGGGGCGACTACGAGCAGTACTTC. V gene TRBV6-2 or TRBV6-3 combines with J gene TRBJ2-7, with D perhaps TRBD1 (7 bases). The CDR3 totals 15 residues. Trimming shortened V by 4 bases and J by 3 bases, and 16 bases separated the two germline ends. Germline CDR1 is MNHEY and CDR2 is SVGEGT.